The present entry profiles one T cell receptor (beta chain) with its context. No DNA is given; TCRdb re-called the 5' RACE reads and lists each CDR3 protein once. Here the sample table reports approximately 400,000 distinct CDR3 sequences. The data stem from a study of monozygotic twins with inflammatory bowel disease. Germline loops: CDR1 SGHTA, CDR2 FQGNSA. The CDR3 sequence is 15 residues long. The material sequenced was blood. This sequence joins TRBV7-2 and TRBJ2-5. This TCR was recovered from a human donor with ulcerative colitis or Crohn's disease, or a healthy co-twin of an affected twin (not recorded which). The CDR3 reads CASSLGLSEQETQYF.